This TCR beta chain is drawn from a study of identical twins. Findings and caveats of the study: While abundant cord blood beta clonotypes carried fewer insertions, memory repertoires showed no such pattern. Invariant MAIT and iNKT cells are populations that could partly confound zero-insertion analyses.

Worth noting for this clonotype: Its antigen is unidentified.

A template switching step contributed a universal primer site, while unique molecular identifiers were present in the cDNA. TCRdb itself ran the 5' RACE reads through MiXCR, one entry per CDR3 protein. The sample contains roughly 250,000 distinct CDR3 sequences, 11% to 15% of which appear only once. The CDR3 contains 15 residues. V was cut by 0 bases and J by 8 bases, with 12 bases left in between. The germline V gene encodes CDR1 SGHDT and CDR2 YYEEEE. This receptor was obtained from a woman aged 18-35 years in good health. The chain uses TRBV5-6 and TRBJ1-6; a weak D match, TRBD1 (6 bases). The sample taken for sequencing was memory (CD45RO+) T cells sorted from blood. In nucleotides, the CDR3 is TGTGCCAGCAGCTTGGGACAGGCCGACCATTCACCCCTCCACTTT. Translating it yields CASSLGQADHSPLHF.